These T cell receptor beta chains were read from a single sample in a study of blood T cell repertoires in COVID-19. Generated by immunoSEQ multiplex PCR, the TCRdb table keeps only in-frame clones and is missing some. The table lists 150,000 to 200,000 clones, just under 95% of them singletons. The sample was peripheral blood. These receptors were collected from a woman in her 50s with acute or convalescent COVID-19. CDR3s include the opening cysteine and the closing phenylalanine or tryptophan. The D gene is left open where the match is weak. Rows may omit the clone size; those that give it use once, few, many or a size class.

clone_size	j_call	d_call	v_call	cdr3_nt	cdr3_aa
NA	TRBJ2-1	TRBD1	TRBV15	TGTGCCACCAGCAGACAGGGGGCGGATTGGGATGAGCAGTTCTTC	CATSRQGADWDEQFF
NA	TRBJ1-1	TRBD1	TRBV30	TGTGCCTGGAGTGCCACCGGGACAGGGAGTCGAGAAGCTTTCTTT	CAWSATGTGSREAFF
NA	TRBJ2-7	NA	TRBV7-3	TGTGCCAGCAGCTTGGGGGGGCCCCAGCAGGGCGAGCAGTACTTC	CASSLGGPQQGEQYF
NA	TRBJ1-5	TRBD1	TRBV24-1	TGTGCCACCAGTGATGGACAGGGTCGGCCCCAGCATTTT	CATSDGQGRPQHF
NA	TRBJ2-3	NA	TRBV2	TGTGCCAGCAGTGGACTAGGGGCGACAGATACGCAGTATTTT	CASSGLGATDTQYF
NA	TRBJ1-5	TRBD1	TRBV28	TGTGCCAGCAGCCTGTTTAAAGGGACAGTCCGCAATCAGCCCCAGCATTTT	CASSLFKGTVRNQPQHF
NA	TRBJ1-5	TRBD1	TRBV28	TGTGCCAGCAGATCCCCCGGGACAGGGGACAATCAGCCCCAGCATTTT	CASRSPGTGDNQPQHF
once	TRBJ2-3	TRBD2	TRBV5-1	TGCGCCAGCAGCCTTACAGCGGGGGCCCTAACAGATACGCAGTATTTT	CASSLTAGALTDTQYF
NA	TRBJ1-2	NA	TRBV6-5	TGTTCCAGCAGGCTGACACGTGGCTACACCTTC	CSSRLTRGYTF
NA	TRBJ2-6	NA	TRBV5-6	TGTGCCAGCAGCTTGTTTCTCGCCAACGTCCTGACTTTC	CASSLFLANVLTF
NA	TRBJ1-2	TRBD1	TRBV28	TGTGCCAGCAGTCCGACTACAGGGACAGGACTACCCGGCTACACCTTC	CASSPTTGTGLPGYTF
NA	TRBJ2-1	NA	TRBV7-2	TGTGCCAGCAGCCCTCCCCGGGGAGTTGACGGCTACAATGAGCAGTTCTTC	CASSPPRGVDGYNEQFF
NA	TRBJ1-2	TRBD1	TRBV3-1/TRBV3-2	TGTGCCAGCAGCCAAGATCTGAGGACAGGCTATGGCTACACCTTC	CASSQDLRTGYGYTF
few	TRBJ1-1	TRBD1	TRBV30	TGTGCCTGGAACAGGGGGCTATACCGGAACACTGAAGCTTTCTTT	CAWNRGLYRNTEAFF
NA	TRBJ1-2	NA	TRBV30	TGTGCCTGGATCGCGGCTAGCCCTTATGGCTACACCTTC	CAWIAASPYGYTF
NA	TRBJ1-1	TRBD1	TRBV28	TGTGCCAGCAGTTTACCCGGGACAGGGACTAACACTGAAGCTTTCTTT	CASSLPGTGTNTEAFF
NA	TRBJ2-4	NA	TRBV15	TGTGCCACCAGCAGTGAAGGACTAGCCAAAAACATTCAGTACTTC	CATSSEGLAKNIQYF
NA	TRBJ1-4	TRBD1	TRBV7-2	TGTGCCAGCAGCTCCCTGGACAGGGGGCAGACTAATGAAAAACTGTTTTTT	CASSSLDRGQTNEKLFF
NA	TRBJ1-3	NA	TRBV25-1	TGTGCCAGCGGAGCGCGGGGCTCTGGAAACACCATATATTTT	CASGARGSGNTIYF
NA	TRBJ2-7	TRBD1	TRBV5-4	TGTGCCAGCAGCTCTACCGGGACAGGGGTGAGTGAGGACGAGCAGTACTTC	CASSSTGTGVSEDEQYF
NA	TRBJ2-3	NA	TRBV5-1	TGCGCCAGCTCTATTTGGGGGGAGACAGATACGCAGTATTTT	CASSIWGETDTQYF
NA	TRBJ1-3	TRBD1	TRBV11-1	TGTGCCAGCAGCCAAGATTCGGACAGGGGTGGAAACACCATATATTTT	CASSQDSDRGGNTIYF
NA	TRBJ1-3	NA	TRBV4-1	TGCGCCAGCAGCCAATTACAGGGAACTGGAAACACCATATATTTT	CASSQLQGTGNTIYF
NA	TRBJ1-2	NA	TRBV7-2	TGTGCCAGCAGCTTAGGGACAAGCTATGGCTACACCTTC	CASSLGTSYGYTF
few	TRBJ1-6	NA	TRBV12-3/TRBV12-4	TGTGCCAGCAGTCGACTCAATTCACCCCTCCACTTT	CASSRLNSPLHF
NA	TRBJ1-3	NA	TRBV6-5	TGTGCCAGCAGTTACGGCTTCTCTGGAAACACCATATATTTT	CASSYGFSGNTIYF
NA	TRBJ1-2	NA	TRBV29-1	TGCAGCACGTCGGGACTTTTTGGCTACACCTTC	CSTSGLFGYTF
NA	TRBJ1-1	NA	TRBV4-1	TGCGCCAGCAGCCAAGATGCTATGAACACTGAAGCTTTCTTT	CASSQDAMNTEAFF
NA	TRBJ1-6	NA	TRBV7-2	TGTGCCAGCAGCTCACGGAGGAATTCACCCCTCCACTTT	CASSSRRNSPLHF
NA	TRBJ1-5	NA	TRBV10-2	TGCGCCAGCAGTGAGTCGGGACTGCCGAATCAGCCCCAGCATTTT	CASSESGLPNQPQHF
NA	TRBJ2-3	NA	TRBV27	TGTGCCAGCAGTTCCCATCGCACAGATACGCAGTATTTT	CASSSHRTDTQYF
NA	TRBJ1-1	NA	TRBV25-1	TGTGCCAGCAGTGAATACGGAGAGTACACTGAAGCTTTCTTT	CASSEYGEYTEAFF
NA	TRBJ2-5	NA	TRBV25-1	TGTGCCAGCTCCCCCTGGGGCGAAGAGACCCAGTACTTC	CASSPWGEETQYF
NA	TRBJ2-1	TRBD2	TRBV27	TGTGCCAGCAGTTTTTATCGGGGGGGCCATGGTGAGCAGTTCTTC	CASSFYRGGHGEQFF